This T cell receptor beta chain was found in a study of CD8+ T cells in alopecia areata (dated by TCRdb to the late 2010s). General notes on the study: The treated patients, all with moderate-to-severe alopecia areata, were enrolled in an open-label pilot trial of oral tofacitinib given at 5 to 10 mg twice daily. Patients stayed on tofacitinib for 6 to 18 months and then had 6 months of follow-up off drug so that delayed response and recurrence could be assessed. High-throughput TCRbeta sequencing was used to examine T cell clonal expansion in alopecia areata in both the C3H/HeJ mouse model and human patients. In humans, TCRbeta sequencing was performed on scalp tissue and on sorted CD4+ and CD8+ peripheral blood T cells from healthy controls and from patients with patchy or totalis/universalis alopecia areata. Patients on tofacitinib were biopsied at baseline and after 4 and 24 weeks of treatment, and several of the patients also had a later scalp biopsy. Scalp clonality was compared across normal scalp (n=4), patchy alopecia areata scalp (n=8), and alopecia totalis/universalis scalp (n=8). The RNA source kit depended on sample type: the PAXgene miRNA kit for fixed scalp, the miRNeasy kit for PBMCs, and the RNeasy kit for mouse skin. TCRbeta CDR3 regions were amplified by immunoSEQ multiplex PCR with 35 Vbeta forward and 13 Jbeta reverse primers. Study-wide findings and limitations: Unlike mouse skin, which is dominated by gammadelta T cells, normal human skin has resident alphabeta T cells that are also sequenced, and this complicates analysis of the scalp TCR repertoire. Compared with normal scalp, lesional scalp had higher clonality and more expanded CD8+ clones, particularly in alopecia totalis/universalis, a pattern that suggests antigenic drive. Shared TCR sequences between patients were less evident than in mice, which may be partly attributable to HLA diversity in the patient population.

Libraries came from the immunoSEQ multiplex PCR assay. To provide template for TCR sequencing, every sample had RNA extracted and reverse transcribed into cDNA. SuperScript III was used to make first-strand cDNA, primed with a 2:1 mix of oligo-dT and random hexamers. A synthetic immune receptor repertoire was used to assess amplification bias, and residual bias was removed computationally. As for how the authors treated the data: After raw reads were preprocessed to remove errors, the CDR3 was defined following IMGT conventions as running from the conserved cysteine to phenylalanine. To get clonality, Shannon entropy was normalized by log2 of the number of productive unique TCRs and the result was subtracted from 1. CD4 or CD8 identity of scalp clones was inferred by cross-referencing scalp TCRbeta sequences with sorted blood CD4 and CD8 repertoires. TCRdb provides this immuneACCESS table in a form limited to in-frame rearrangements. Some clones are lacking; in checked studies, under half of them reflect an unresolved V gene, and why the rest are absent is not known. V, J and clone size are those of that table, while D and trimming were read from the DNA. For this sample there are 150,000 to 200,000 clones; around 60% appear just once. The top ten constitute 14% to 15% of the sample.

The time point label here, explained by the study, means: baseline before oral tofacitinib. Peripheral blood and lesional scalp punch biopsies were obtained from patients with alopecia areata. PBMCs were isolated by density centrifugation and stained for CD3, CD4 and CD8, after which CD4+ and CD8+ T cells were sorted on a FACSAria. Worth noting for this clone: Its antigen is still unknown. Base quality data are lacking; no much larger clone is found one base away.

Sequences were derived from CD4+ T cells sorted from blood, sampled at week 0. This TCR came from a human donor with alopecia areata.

CDR3 loop: CAWSAVGGVNQPQHF. The DNA reads as follows: TGTGCCTGGAGTGCGGTCGGGGGCGTCAATCAGCCCCAGCATTTT. Recombination linked TRBV30 to TRBJ1-5; the D region possibly corresponds to TRBD1 (6 bases align). The CDR3 starts with the cysteine, ends with the phenylalanine, and has 15 residues. The sequence is cut down to CDR3 DNA, 45 bases in frame from base 1. According to the germline V gene (reference sequence), CDR1 reads GTSNPN and CDR2 reads SVGIG. Between the V and J ends, shortened by 1 base and 3 bases respectively, the junction contains 13 bases. The CDR3, completed at both ends by the reference TRBV30 and TRBJ1-5 genes, gives the full variable domain SQTIHQWPATLVQPVGSPLSLECTVEGTSNPNLYWYRQAAGRGLQLLFYSVGIGQISSEVPQNLSASRPQDRQFILSSKKLLLSDSGFYLCAWSAVGGVNQPQHFGDGTRLSIL.